This T cell receptor (beta chain) was captured by sequencing in a study of early T cells in non-severe SARS-CoV-2 infection. At the level of the study: Bulk RNA isolated from unsorted whole blood underwent sequencing; chains were not paired.

Findings and caveats of the study: CD4 and private specificities were missed by VDJdb matching, which favored anti-spike CD8 responses.

cDNA molecules, individually, were tagged with unique molecular identifiers. TCRdb reprocessed the 5' RACE reads with MiXCR, giving one entry per CDR3 protein. The repertoire holds just under 60,000 distinct CDR3 sequences, with around 8.9% as singletons. With respect to this clonotype: Its antigen is unidentified.

Germline-derived CDR1 and CDR2 are SGDLS and YYNGEE. The CDR3 is made up of 15 amino acids. J lost 6 bases, V lost 4 bases, and 6 bases had no gene match. Sequencing input: whole blood. This rearrangement joins TRBV9 to TRBJ2-7; 14 bases align to TRBD2. The receptor was isolated from an adult who was a healthcare worker with PCR-confirmed SARS-CoV-2 infection or an uninfected control (not recorded which). The CDR3, as DNA: TGTGCCAGCAGCTCACCTGGGACTAGCGGGAGCGAGCAGTACTTC. Its protein is CASSSPGTSGSEQYF.